This paragraph reports one T cell receptor (beta chain). Its target is unknown. Other DNA sequences within the sample encode an identical CDR3. The data stem from a study of shared clonotypes between healthy human individuals. Whole-study context: Contributing individuals were a couple of females and a few males aged 18 to 49. General observations from the study: Donor scarcity curtailed the genetic and exposure-history diversity represented herein. Among donors, clonotype sharing was expected to be affected by sequencing depth.

Every immunoSEQ plate was one replicate of a subset's evenly spread DNA. Data came from immunoSEQ multiplex PCR; TCRdb stores just in-frame clones and leaves some out. The top ten hold under 0.45% of the sample, which has about 2.3 million clones, 85% to 95% seen once. CDR1 KGHSH and CDR2 LQKENI come from the germline V gene. CDR3 length equals 13 residues. Trimming shortened V by 0 bases and J by 4 bases, and 4 bases separated the two germline ends. The sequence was obtained from a man younger than 35 in good health. Some clones in this sample may be carry-over from other donors' samples. The chain uses TRBV18 and TRBJ1-3; D remains unclear. The sequenced material came from naive CD4+ T cells from PBMCs. The subset is: CD45RA+ positively selected. As DNA, the CDR3 is TGTGCCAGCTCACCACCCGGCGGAAACACCATATATTTT. As protein: CASSPPGGNTIYF.